A selection of T cell receptor beta chains follows, all from one sample in a study of blood T cells in healthy people across ages. TCRdb processed the 5' RACE reads anew with MiXCR; each CDR3 protein has one entry. The repertoire holds roughly 700,000 distinct CDR3 sequences, with approximately 25% as singletons. These same records also appear under a second study, on T cells of mothers and their children.

Sequenced: blood. These receptor sequences come from a boy younger than 18 in good health. CDR3s include the opening cysteine and the closing phenylalanine or tryptophan.

V gene: TRBV13
CDR3 protein: CASSSALTGSFGEQYF

V gene: TRBV29-1
CDR3 protein: CSAKPVLNTEAFF

V gene: TRBV29-1
CDR3 protein: CSSRGENTGELFF

V gene: TRBV4-2
CDR3 protein: CASSQPGRVNEQFF

V gene: TRBV2
CDR3 protein: CASSDSQGNGYEQYF

V gene: TRBV7-9
CDR3 protein: CASSGKPGTTTNEKLFF

V gene: TRBV20-1
CDR3 protein: CSARDMGTGGDQPQHF

V gene: TRBV4-1
CDR3 protein: CASSSLYRVTETQYF

V gene: TRBV28
CDR3 protein: CASSLPENSATF

V gene: TRBV7-2
CDR3 protein: CASSLSGGTPQHF

V gene: TRBV28
CDR3 protein: CASKPPGQRYYEQYF

V gene: TRBV7-9
CDR3 protein: CASSNTSTGAYEQYF

V gene: TRBV2
CDR3 protein: CASSPQGGGNYGYTF